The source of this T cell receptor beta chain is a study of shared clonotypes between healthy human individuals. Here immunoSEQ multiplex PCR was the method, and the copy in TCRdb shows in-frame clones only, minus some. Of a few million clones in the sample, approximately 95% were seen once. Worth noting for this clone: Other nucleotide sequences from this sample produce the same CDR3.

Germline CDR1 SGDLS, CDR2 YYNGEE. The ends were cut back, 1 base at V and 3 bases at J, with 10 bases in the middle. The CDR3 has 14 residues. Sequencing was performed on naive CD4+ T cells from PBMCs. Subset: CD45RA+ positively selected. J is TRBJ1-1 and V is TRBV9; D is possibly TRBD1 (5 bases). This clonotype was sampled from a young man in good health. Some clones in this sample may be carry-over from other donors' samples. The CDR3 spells CASSVTGLHTEAFF. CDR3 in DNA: TGTGCCAGCAGCGTAACGGGACTTCACACTGAAGCTTTCTTT.